Reported below is one T cell receptor beta chain. The CDR3 sequence is 16 residues long. CDR1 is MDHEN and CDR2 is SYDVKM in the germline V gene. Trimming left V 6 bases short and J 1 base short, with 16 bases between. The sample originates from a study of shared clonotypes between healthy human individuals. For each subset, genomic DNA was distributed in equal portions over several immunoSEQ plates. Libraries were prepared by immunoSEQ multiplex PCR; TCRdb keeps only in-frame clonotypes and omits some of them. Of some 1.5 million clones in the sample, 96% were seen once. The chain carries TRBV28 and TRBJ2-1, with D perhaps TRBD1 or TRBD2 (5 bases each). This TCR derives from a man aged 25-45 years in good health. The sample comprised naive CD4+ T cells sorted from blood. Regarding subset: CD45RA+ positively selected. The CDR3 DNA reads TGTGCCAGCAGCGGGGCGGGTACGCAGTCCTACAATGAGCAGTTCTTC. Its protein is CASSGAGTQSYNEQFF.